A selection of T cell receptor beta chains follows, all from one sample in a study of cytomegalovirus exposure and HLA in healthy donors. Profiling relied on immunoSEQ multiplex PCR, and the TCRdb table lists in-frame clones only, not all of them. The sample has some 63,000 clones, approximately 80% seen once. The sample consisted of PBMCs. These receptors all come from a human donor in good health. Both conserved end residues are part of each CDR3. A D gene is named only where the DNA matches it firmly. For some rows the clone size is stated as once, few or many, or as a class when expanded; others skip it.

v_call,cdr3_length,d_call,clone_size,j_call,cdr3_nt,cdr3_aa
TRBV28,14,TRBD2,.,TRBJ2-7,TGTGCCAGCAGTTTCGGGCGGGGGACCTACGAGCAGTACTTC,CASSFGRGTYEQYF
TRBV6-6,13,.,.,TRBJ2-7,TGTGCCAGCAGTTTACGACAGGTCTACGAGCAGTACTTC,CASSLRQVYEQYF
TRBV11-2,13,.,few,TRBJ2-7,TGTGCCAGCAGCTTCTCCGGGAGCTACGAGCAGTACTTC,CASSFSGSYEQYF
TRBV25-1,14,.,.,TRBJ2-4,TGTGCCAGCAGTGAACTCGCGGGGATGAACATTCAGTACTTC,CASSELAGMNIQYF
TRBV6-5,15,TRBD2,.,TRBJ2-7,TGTGCCAGCAGACCCCCTTTAGCGGGAAGTCTCGAGCAGTACTTC,CASRPPLAGSLEQYF
TRBV5-8,17,TRBD2,.,TRBJ2-1,TGTGCCAGCAGCAAACGACTAGCGGGAGGACAAGTCGATGAGCAGTTCTTC,CASSKRLAGGQVDEQFF
TRBV10-3,13,TRBD1,few,TRBJ2-7,TGTGCCATCAGGGGGGACAGGGGGGACGAGCAGTACTTC,CAIRGDRGDEQYF
TRBV28,12,.,.,TRBJ2-5,TGTGCCAGCGGGCAGCGGTTGGAGACCCAGTACTTC,CASGQRLETQYF
TRBV5-1,13,.,.,TRBJ1-1,TGCGCCAGCAGCTTGGCCCGGGACACTGAAGCTTTCTTT,CASSLARDTEAFF
TRBV5-1,14,TRBD1,.,TRBJ1-2,TGCGCCAGCAGCCCGGGGACAGGGGACTATGGCTACACCTTC,CASSPGTGDYGYTF
TRBV19,14,.,.,TRBJ1-1,TGTGCCACGACCCCAGGGTCTACTAACACTGAAGCTTTCTTT,CATTPGSTNTEAFF
TRBV5-1,15,.,.,TRBJ1-3,TGCGCCAGCAGGGGAGGTGGGACGAAAGGAAACACCATATATTTT,CASRGGGTKGNTIYF
TRBV5-4,11,.,.,TRBJ2-1,TGTGCCAGCATCCTAGACTCCGAGCAGTTCTTC,CASILDSEQFF
TRBV25-1,10,.,once,TRBJ1-2,TGTGCCTCCTGGGGGGTTGGCTACACCTTC,CASWGVGYTF
TRBV5-6,16,TRBD1,.,TRBJ2-7,TGTGCCAGCAGCTTATTGGGGGGACAGGGGGCTGTGGAGCAGTACTTC,CASSLLGGQGAVEQYF
TRBV6-5,15,.,.,TRBJ2-5,TGTGCCAGCAGTGGAGAAGTTTGGTTCGGGGGGACCCAGTACTTC,CASSGEVWFGGTQYF
TRBV7-6,12,.,.,TRBJ2-2,TGTGCCAGCAGCCAACCAGTCGGGGAGCTGTTTTTT,CASSQPVGELFF
TRBV4-3,13,.,.,TRBJ1-3,TGCGCCAGCAGCCAAGAACAAGGAAACACCATATATTTT,CASSQEQGNTIYF
TRBV12-2,19,.,.,TRBJ2-6,TGTGCAAGTCGCTTAGCGAGGGGGACAGGGGGCTGTGGGGCCAACGTCCTGACTTTC,CASRLARGTGGCGANVLTF
TRBV5-1,15,TRBD1,.,TRBJ2-2,TGCGCCAGCAGACCCGGGACAGAGAACACCGGGGAGCTGTTTTTT,CASRPGTENTGELFF
TRBV19,15,TRBD2,.,TRBJ2-1,TGTGCCAGTAGTACAGGACTAGCGGGAGGGTATGAGCAGTTCTTC,CASSTGLAGGYEQFF
TRBV6-5,13,.,.,TRBJ2-7,TGTGCCAGCAGATCCCTAACCTCCTACGAGCAGTACTTC,CASRSLTSYEQYF
TRBV7-2,15,.,.,TRBJ2-3,TGTGCCAGCAGCCGTAGCGGTTTTAGCACAGATACGCAGTATTTT,CASSRSGFSTDTQYF
TRBV19,14,.,.,TRBJ2-2,TGTGCCAGTAGTACAACAGGGAACACCGGGGAGCTGTTTTTT,CASSTTGNTGELFF
TRBV5-1,13,.,.,TRBJ1-1,TGCGCCAGCAGCTTGGGCAGGGACACTGAAGCTTTCTTT,CASSLGRDTEAFF
TRBV10-3,12,TRBD1,.,TRBJ1-2,TGTGCCATCAGCCCGGGACAGTATGGCTACACCTTC,CAISPGQYGYTF
TRBV28,12,.,.,TRBJ2-7,TGTGCCAGCACCATGGTAGGGGACGAGCAGTACTTC,CASTMVGDEQYF
TRBV6-6,13,.,.,TRBJ2-1,TGTGCCAGCGGCCAAAGGGGGTACAATGAGCAGTTCTTC,CASGQRGYNEQFF